In its sample, the clone carrying this T cell receptor (beta chain) was seen a few times. Its specificity is unknown. V gave up 5 bases and J gave up 4 bases, with 22 bases separating them. CDR1 SEHNR and CDR2 FQNEAQ come from the germline V gene (reference sequence). This CDR3 spans 17 amino acids. This sample stems from a study of post-analysis software for immune sequencing data. Study summary: Some patients lacked subtype; others had relapsing-remitting, secondary progressive or progressive-relapsing disease.

Study results and limitations: Under the F measure, samples that were prepared in one batch clustered strongly together. Compared with controls, patients showed significantly lower normalized Chao1 diversity. About five TRBV segments appeared more often in patients than in controls, and TRBV5-6, TRBV5-1 and TRBV20-1 were among these.

Libraries were made from TCR beta cDNA, and they carried unique molecular identifiers. Some 500,000 cDNA molecules were obtained per 1 to 10 million input T cells. TCRdb reanalysed the PCR reads using MiXCR and keeps one entry per CDR3 protein. This table has some 690,000 distinct CDR3 sequences, 25% to 30% appearing once. Sequenced: blood. This chain connects TRBV7-9 to TRBJ2-3; D may be TRBD2 (5 bases). The clonotype originates from a girl aged 5-17 years with multiple sclerosis. The CDR3 region has the DNA TGTGCCAGCAGCACCGAGGTTGGGGAGTCAACAGCAGATACGCAGTATTTT. Protein sequence: CASSTEVGESTADTQYF.